This TCR beta chain came from a study of technical replicates of blood from a few donors. Profiled with immunoSEQ multiplex PCR; TCRdb holds only in-frame clones, not every one. Of around 50,000 clones in the sample, about 96% were seen once. This CDR3 spans 15 amino acids. V lost 2 bases and J lost 2, with 13 bases in between. In germline, CDR1 is PRHDT, CDR2 FYEKMQ (reference sequence). This chain joins TRBV13 and TRBJ2-7; no clear D. What was sequenced was T cells isolated from PBMCs. The sequence was obtained from a human donor in good health. The CDR3, as DNA: TGTGCCAGCAGCTTATTTGAACGTAGTCCCTACGAGCAGTACTTC. As protein: CASSLFERSPYEQYF.